One TCR beta chain is described in this entry. Antigen: not known. This record belongs to a study of T cells expressing NK-cell markers. About the research overall: Investigators obtained TCR beta repertoires from sorted CD3+CD56+NKG2C+, CD3+CD56+NKG2C- and CD3+CD56-NKG2C+ T cells. Seven sequenced donors out of eight were HCMV-seropositive, one seronegative.

Per the germline V gene, CDR1 is DFQATT and CDR2 is SNEGSKA (reference sequence). The CDR3 extends over 14 amino acids. 5'RACE template switching built TCR beta cDNA with unique molecular identifiers. TCRdb re-called the 5' RACE reads and shows each CDR3 protein once, DNA omitted. Here the sample table reports approximately 110,000 distinct CDR3 sequences. Study-wide points: In several donors, these clonotypes also led the CD3+CD56-NKG2C+ fraction.

Material for sequencing was blood T cells: a sorted CD56 or NKG2C T cell subset, CD4+ or CD8+ T cells, or bulk PBMC T cells (not recorded which). The V call is TRBV20-1, the J call TRBJ1-1. The TCR originated in a woman aged 18-69 years in good health. The CDR3 is CSALDPNLNTEAFF.